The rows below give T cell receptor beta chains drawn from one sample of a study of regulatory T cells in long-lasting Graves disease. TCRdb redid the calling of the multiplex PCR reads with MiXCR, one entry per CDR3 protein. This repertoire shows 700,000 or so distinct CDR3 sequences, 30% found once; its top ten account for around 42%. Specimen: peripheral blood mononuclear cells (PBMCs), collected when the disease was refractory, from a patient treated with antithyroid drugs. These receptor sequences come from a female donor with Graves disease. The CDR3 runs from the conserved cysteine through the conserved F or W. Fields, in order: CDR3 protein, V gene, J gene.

CDR3: CASSVGPDRDYGYTF
V: TRBV19
J: TRBJ1-2

CDR3: CASSLGQLPNTEALF
V: TRBV7-9
J: TRBJ1-1

CDR3: CSARGTGSAYEQYF
V: TRBV20-1
J: TRBJ2-7

CDR3: CASSLAVTGPNEKLFF
V: TRBV12-3/TRBV12-4
J: TRBJ1-4

CDR3: CASSWANTDTQYF
V: TRBV12-3/TRBV12-4
J: TRBJ2-3

CDR3: CASSWGAQPQHF
V: TRBV28
J: TRBJ1-5

CDR3: CASSFFGQGGYGYTF
V: TRBV28
J: TRBJ1-2

CDR3: CASSEAGDQPQHF
V: TRBV25-1
J: TRBJ1-5

CDR3: CASISGRPADTEAFF
V: TRBV28
J: TRBJ1-1

CDR3: CASSSTGTGDEKLFF
V: TRBV7-9
J: TRBJ1-4

CDR3: CASSGDGSPLHF
V: TRBV6-1
J: TRBJ1-6

CDR3: CASSLASRTTNQPQHF
V: TRBV12-3/TRBV12-4
J: TRBJ1-5

CDR3: CASSPNNAVGELFF
V: TRBV3-1
J: TRBJ2-2

CDR3: CASSALAGVHNEQFF
V: TRBV19
J: TRBJ2-1

CDR3: CASSLYVEGPIQYF
V: TRBV28
J: TRBJ2-4

CDR3: CASSLGGAGVGYTF
V: TRBV28
J: TRBJ1-2

CDR3: CASSPRYPRRETQYF
V: TRBV12-3/TRBV12-4
J: TRBJ2-5

CDR3: CASSEALQGVNTEAFF
V: TRBV2
J: TRBJ1-1

CDR3: CASGPGYGNTIYF
V: TRBV12-5
J: TRBJ1-3

CDR3: CASSSTGDNTEAFF
V: TRBV7-9
J: TRBJ1-1